One sample yielded the 7 T cell receptor beta chains listed below, sequenced in a study of shared clonotypes between healthy human individuals. Generated by immunoSEQ multiplex PCR, the TCRdb table keeps only in-frame clones and is missing some. The sample carries millions of clones, roughly 93% recorded once. Input material: naive CD4+ T cells from PBMCs. The subset denotes: CD45RA+ positively selected. All receptors derive from a man aged 18 to 30 in good health. Some clones in this sample may be carry-over from other donors' samples.

This sequence joins TRBV4-1 and TRBJ2-3, with no clear D. V was cut by 0 bases and J by 7 bases, with 8 bases left in between. The CDR3 contains 13 residues. Per germline, CDR1 MGHRA and CDR2 YSYEKL. The CDR3 DNA is TGCGCCAGCAGCCAAGAAGCTCAGAATACGCAGTATTTT. It specifies CASSQEAQNTQYF.

This chain connects TRBV7-2 to TRBJ2-1; the match to TRBD2 covers 11 bases. CDR3 length: 17 amino acids. The germline V gene encodes CDR1 SGHTA and CDR2 FQGNSA. V shed 5 bases, J shed 10 bases, and the junction held 16 bases outside the gene matches. For the CDR3, the DNA is TGTGCCAGCAGCAACGAGCCGGGACTAGCGGCTGGGGGGGAGCAGTTCTTC. It encodes CASSNEPGLAAGGEQFF.

This rearrangement joins TRBV4-1 to TRBJ1-2; D remains unclear. The germline CDR1 and CDR2 sequences are MGHRA and YSYEKL. Trimming left V 0 bases short and J 7 bases short, with 15 bases between. This CDR3 contains 15 residues. The CDR3 reads CASSQDPGQESGYTF. The CDR3, as DNA: TGCGCCAGCAGCCAAGACCCCGGGCAGGAAAGTGGCTACACCTTC.

Of note for this clone: Distinct nucleotide sequences in the sample also encode this CDR3. V is TRBV6-1 and J is TRBJ2-7, with TRBD2 identical over 7 bases. CDR1 is MNHNS and CDR2 is SASEGT in the germline V gene. V was pared by 4 bases and J by 0 bases, with 3 bases of the junction left unmatched. CDR3 size: 14 residues. Here the CDR3 DNA reads TGTGCCAGCAGTGGGGGCGGGAGCTCCTACGAGCAGTACTTC. This encodes CASSGGGSSYEQYF.

The CDR3 sequence is CASSQDRIWRSPPNTDTQYF. CDR3 bases: TGCGCCAGCAGCCAAGATCGGATTTGGCGGTCACCTCCTAACACAGATACGCAGTATTTT. V is TRBV4-1 and J is TRBJ2-3; D remains unclear. CDR3 length: 20 amino acids. Trimming shortened V by 0 bases and J by 2 bases, and 24 bases separated the two germline ends. Germline loops: CDR1 MGHRA, CDR2 YSYEKL.

This chain links TRBV5-5 with TRBJ2-7; the D is unclear. The CDR3 contains 14 residues. In germline, CDR1 is SGHKS, CDR2 YYEKEE (reference sequence). V was pared by 2 bases and J by 4 bases, with 13 bases between. The CDR3 sequence is CASSFGSAQYEQYF. DNA for the CDR3: TGTGCCAGCAGCTTCGGATCGGCGCAATACGAGCAGTACTTC.

The chain links TRBV30 to TRBJ1-5; D is uncertain. Between the trimmed V and J ends, which lost 0 bases and 7 bases, there was a span of 16 bases. Germline CDR1 GTSNPN, CDR2 SVGIG (reference sequence). This CDR3 has 15 residues. The CDR3 here is CAWSVSGPSGQPQHF. CDR3 coding DNA: TGTGCCTGGAGTGTAAGCGGCCCCTCGGGCCAGCCCCAGCATTTT.